Sequencing of this TCR beta chain was carried out in a study of cytomegalovirus exposure and HLA in healthy donors (dated by TCRdb to 2016 to 2017). For the study in its entirety: An earlier analysis of some 600 of the donors reported approximately 300 Gb of sequence data and about 120 million unique TCR beta sequences obtained from approximately 180 million T cells. Typing coverage varied by locus: roughly 620-640 donors for A, B, C, DRB1 and DQB1; some 520 for DQA1; 606 for DPA1; roughly 470 for DPB1. Donor age, sex, ethnicity and CMV serostatus were compiled together with the repertoire data. Along with the approximately 700-subject first cohort, a separate validation cohort of around 110 different subjects was used. A later analysis re-examined previously published TCR beta repertoires from 600 to 700 donors and added high-resolution HLA genotyping to investigate patterns of TCR occurrence. In an earlier analysis of a few hundred of the donors, high-throughput TCR beta sequencing was used to judge whether each TCR beta V gene segment behaved as functional or pseudogenic. About 280 gigabases of sequencing data and approximately 80 million unique TCR sequences were included in an early release covering around 650 HLA-typed donors. The study aimed to test whether cataloging public T cell receptors could reveal signatures of past pathogen exposure. In a later genetic analysis, genome-wide SNP genotypes for 398 of the 666 donors were used, and that subset was treated as a discovery cohort. All discovery cohort repertoires had been generated using a single sequencing platform. The later analysis used no new phenotypic data to find candidate immune exposures, relying instead on TCR beta sequences and their occurrence across donors. Class I and class II HLA loci were covered by the typing at four-digit resolution. To predict cytomegalovirus infection status, the study combined high-throughput TCR immunosequencing, statistical association of individual TCRs with disease status, and machine learning. On average, roughly 240,000 unique TCR beta nucleotide sequences were sequenced per donor among 350 to 400 genotyped donors of the cohort, with 15% to 20% of those sequences being non-productive. Because of strong linkage in the cohort, roughly five DR-DQ haplotypes were treated as single units for association and clustering. Among the roughly 430 genotyped donors, around 81% belonged to the genetic ancestry cluster associated with self-reported Caucasian donors. The study profiled the T cell repertoires of under 700 subjects by immunosequencing and related them to cytomegalovirus serostatus. The paper's findings and limits, for the study overall: An earlier analysis of some 560 of the donors showed that most TCR beta V segments appeared in productive rearrangements either about 90% or about 30% of the time, which broadly matched IMGT annotations. The classifier was reported to diagnose cytomegalovirus status with high specificity and sensitivity in both the original and validation cohorts. A group of highly shared sequence variants was considered likely to be a technical artifact of the sequencing pipeline. In a later analysis, 16,951 TCR beta sequences were associated with specific HLA alleles at a false discovery rate of 0.05. Most CMV-associated TCR beta chains appeared to be HLA-restricted in a later analysis, and the HLA associations seemed to be driven largely by CMV exposure. Several of the top co-occurrence clusters appeared to be linked to parvovirus B19, influenza, CMV and Epstein-Barr virus, according to a later analysis. Strong co-occurrence of HLA alleles, especially DR and DQ, made assigning TCR associations to individual alleles difficult. In vitro tests confirmed that three of the cytomegalovirus-associated TCR beta chains recognize cytomegalovirus antigens. Because counts were too low, some 16 rarely observed V segments, including chromosome 9 orphons, were excluded from the earlier analysis of around 590 of the donors. The authors suggested that the approach could potentially be extended to other disease states and immunological phenotypes. V-gene and J-gene trimming of TCR beta chains was associated with a missense DCLRE1C variant in a later genetic analysis, and the association was replicated in an independent cohort. A further reported finding was that TCR beta sequences accurately predicted the HLA-A and HLA-B alleles for most subjects in the first cohort. A total of roughly 160 TCR beta chains were listed by the study as associated with cytomegalovirus. The only immune exposure information available for the cohort was CMV serostatus. Correlated functional status among segregating V segments might be attributable to linkage disequilibrium, but an unknown experimental factor could not be ruled out. HLA typing was unavailable for some donors at each locus, so association tests used only the typed subset. Roughly uniform sequencing depth across donors was assumed in presence/absence analyses, although this assumption may not hold. Most TCR sequences were observed very rarely across donors, whereas some public TCRs were present in many individuals. Some IMGT-functional V segments, including TRBV6-2 and TRBV6-3, could not be distinguished by the 87-base-pair reads and were therefore excluded. The cohort was sequenced for TCR beta chains only, and without alpha or paired-chain data the features that could be detected were limited. According to a later analysis, TCR association rates differed among HLA loci, with DRB1 alleles showing the most associated TCRs and HLA-C alleles showing the fewest. A later genetic analysis reported fewer N-insertions in productive TCRs among donors in an Asian-associated ancestry cluster than the roughly 720-donor mean. A later analysis found that HLA-associated TCR beta chains were more clonally expanded and had lower generation probabilities than equally common non-associated chains.

In regard to this clone: The antigen it binds to is not known. Per-nucleotide qualities are absent, and no much larger clonotype sits a single base away.

CDR3 length: 14 amino acids, cysteine to phenylalanine. The sequence is cut down to CDR3 DNA, 42 bases in frame from base 1. Between the V and J ends, shortened by 3 bases and 0 bases respectively, the junction contains 9 bases. From a lookup of the germline V gene (reference sequence), CDR1 and CDR2 are SEHNR and FQNEAQ. The method behind the library was the immunoSEQ multiplex PCR assay. A mixture of 60 forward primers for TCR Vbeta segments and 13 reverse primers for TCR Jbeta segments was used in the multiplex PCR. Amplification of the CDR3 region of rearranged TCR beta genes was performed with a multiplex PCR assay on genomic DNA. The amplified TCR beta libraries were sequenced on the Illumina HiSeq System as 87-base-pair reads. For the original study's pipeline: In a later analysis, tens of millions of unique TCR beta chains were counted across the approximately 640 repertoires, and some 10 million of these chains were shared by at least two donors. A nearest-neighbor algorithm error-corrected the raw reads and collapsed the reads into unique sequences, merging closely related sequences to remove PCR and sequencing errors. CDR3 sequences were aligned to IMGT reference sequences to assign V, D and J gene segments. Each retained sequence needed at least a six-nucleotide match to both a V gene segment and a J gene segment. A rearrangement counted as productive if the CDR3 had no stop codons and remained in frame with V and J, and every other rearrangement counted as non-productive. Following IMGT convention, CDR3 was defined as the stretch from the second conserved V-encoded cysteine to the conserved J-encoded phenylalanine. Sequences without an unambiguous match to a single V gene segment were excluded from the earlier analysis of approximately 560 of the donors. In an earlier analysis of 450 to 700 of the donors, V segments were called functional above 56.7% productive rearrangements and were called segregating when the between-donor standard deviation exceeded 5%. To diagnose cytomegalovirus status from the catalog of TCR beta chain sequences, a statistical classification framework was built. V and J gene assignment, in a later analysis, came from comparing TCR nucleotide sequences with IMGT/GENE-DB human TR gene sequences. Using the TCRdist pipeline, a later analysis assigned CDR3 sequences along with most-parsimonious VDJ recombination scenarios. In a later analysis, each TCR beta chain was defined by its CDR3 amino acid sequence together with its V-gene family, and reads lacking a unique V-gene family were excluded. To address suspected cross-contamination and a sequencing artifact, a later analysis removed 592 highly shared, low-generation-probability nucleotide sequences. In a later analysis, a clonal expansion index was calculated for each public chain from normalized within-repertoire ranks of inferred template counts. A later analysis computed generation probabilities with a VDJ recombination model fitted to out-of-frame rearrangements, and checked the results against IGoR. In a later analysis, TCR-TCR, TCR-HLA and TCR-CMV co-occurrence was scored with hypergeometric tests, and a repertoire-size bias correction was applied to TCR pairs. False discovery rates were estimated in a later analysis by permuting HLA or CMV assignments 20 times. In a later analysis, co-occurring TCRs were grouped using DBSCAN, and TCRdist sequence similarity was added for clustering within HLA-allele-positive subsets. Co-occurrence clustering excluded repertoires with fewer than 30,000 or more than 120,000 public chains, plus five with anomalous nucleotide sharing. Held by TCRdb, this immuneACCESS table contains in-frame sequences only and omits some clones. Under half of the omission traces to an unresolved V gene where checked; the cause of the rest is unknown. V and J calls and clone size are given by that table; D and trimming were obtained from the DNA. Recorded for this sample are roughly 150,000 clones; 76% of them occurred a single time. Of the sample, 2.5% to 3.5% is held by the ten largest clones.

The cohort comprised hundreds of healthy bone marrow donors. Cohort members were all nominally healthy when sampled, although unrecorded immune exposures were likely present. The donor was CMV seronegative and belonged to the group of several hundred seronegative cohort members. Every donor gave a peripheral blood sample, and the peripheral blood mononuclear cells from that sample were used for TCR beta sequencing. Genomic DNA was extracted from the blood cell samples with the Qiagen DNeasy Blood Extraction Kit. This receptor was obtained from a man aged 40-50 years in good health and CMV-seronegative. The V and J segments used are TRBV7-9 and TRBJ2-7; TRBD1 is a weak D gene call, 6 bases matching. The specimen was PBMCs. For the CDR3, the sequence is CASSFDRSSYEQYF. In nucleotides, the sequence is TGTGCCAGCAGCTTCGACAGGAGCTCCTACGAGCAGTACTTC.